Below are 21 T cell receptor beta chains sequenced from a single sample in a study of T cells after yellow fever vaccination. From the 5' RACE reads, TCRdb called clonotypes with MiXCR, one entry per CDR3 protein. The table records a few hundred thousand distinct CDR3 sequences, less than 20% of them present only once. The sequences come from PBMCs, collected roughly 5 days after the first yellow fever vaccination. All receptors derive from a man aged 18-30 years who received the YFV17D yellow fever vaccine.

This clonotype was counted between two and nine times. The chain is built from TRBV7-9 and TRBJ1-4; a weak D match, TRBD1 (6 bases). Germline V gene data show CDR1 as SEHNR and CDR2 as FQNEAQ (reference sequence). This CDR3 spans 14 amino acids. Trimming removed 9 bases at V and 3 bases at J, with 14 bases between. CDR3 nucleotide sequence: TGTGCCAGTGGGCAGGGGCCTGCTAATGAAAAACTGTTTTTT. Protein product: CASGQGPANEKLFF.

This clonotype was seen a few times. J is TRBJ2-3 and V is TRBV6-5; D could derive from TRBD1 or TRBD2 (5 bases each). This CDR3 contains 15 residues. Trimming left V 0 bases short and J 0 bases short, with 7 bases between. Per the germline V gene, CDR1 is MNHEY and CDR2 is SVGAGI. CDR3 sequence: CASSYSGASTDTQYF. CDR3 DNA sequence: TGTGCCAGCAGTTACTCCGGGGCTAGCACAGATACGCAGTATTTT.

V gene TRBV5-1 combines with J gene TRBJ2-1, with D maybe TRBD2 (6 bases). Looked up from germline, CDR1 is SGHRS and CDR2 is YFSETQ. V lost 3 bases to trimming and J lost 10 bases, with 14 bases between them. This CDR3 spans 13 amino acids. The CDR3 bases are TGCGCCAGCAGCTCCCGTTTGGGAGGCGAGCAGTTCTTC. As protein: CASSSRLGGEQFF.

This clonotype has more than one count but fewer than ten. The rearrangement uses TRBV7-9 and TRBJ1-1; no clear D gene. Trimming shortened V by 7 bases and J by 2 bases, and 14 bases separated the two germline ends. The CDR3 extends over 14 amino acids. Germline CDR1 SEHNR, CDR2 FQNEAQ (reference sequence). Here the CDR3 reads CASMDDTINTEAFF. CDR3 sequence (DNA): TGTGCCAGCATGGACGACACAATTAACACTGAAGCTTTCTTT.

The chain combines TRBV20-1 with TRBJ1-1, with D possibly TRBD1 on 6 matching bases. Per germline, CDR1 DFQATT and CDR2 SNEGSKA (reference sequence). Trimming cost V 5 bases and J 3 bases, with 22 bases left between them. The CDR3 runs to 16 residues. The CDR3 nucleotides read TGCAGTGCTGCTGAACTTCAGGGGAACCTAGACACTGAAGCTTTCTTT. Translation gives CSAAELQGNLDTEAFF.

This clonotype has just a few counts. Here the CDR3 reads CASSLVGAPDTQYF. The DNA for the CDR3 is TGCGCCAGCAGCTTGGTGGGGGCCCCAGATACGCAGTATTTT. The chain employs TRBV5-1 and TRBJ2-3, with a possible D match to TRBD1 (6 bases). The germline V gene encodes CDR1 SGHRS and CDR2 YFSETQ. There are 14 residues in the CDR3. The V gene lost 0 bases and the J gene lost 4 bases, with 9 bases spanning the gap.

The rearrangement joins TRBV5-1 to TRBJ1-5, with 10 bases fitting TRBD1. V was clipped by 4 bases and J by 7 bases; unmatched bases: 8. This CDR3 comprises 15 residues. In germline, CDR1 is SGHRS, CDR2 YFSETQ. CDR3 protein: CASSANGQGGQPQHF. CDR3 DNA sequence: TGCGCCAGCAGCGCTAACGGACAGGGGGGGCAGCCCCAGCATTTT.

The chain uses TRBV7-6 and TRBJ2-2; 10 bases match TRBD2. The CDR3 loop spans 17 amino acids. CDR1 and CDR2 (germline): SGHVS, FNYEAQ. The V gene end was trimmed by 2 bases and the J gene end by 4 bases; junction bases not matched to a gene: 7. CDR3 DNA sequence: TGTGCCAGCAGCTTAAGGAGGGCTAGCGGGGGCACCGGGGAGCTGTTTTTT. This gives the protein CASSLRRASGGTGELFF.

The genes are TRBV2 and TRBJ2-7; D perhaps matches TRBD2 (6 bases). This CDR3 has 13 residues. The germline V gene has CDR1 SNHLY and CDR2 FYNNEI. V lost 6 bases and J lost 3, with 12 bases in between. CDR3 DNA: TGTGCCAGCAGCGACACCGGGGGCTACGAGCAGTACTTC. It yields the protein CASSDTGGYEQYF.

The rearrangement uses TRBV2 and TRBJ2-7; 8 positions match TRBD1. V was pared by 3 bases and J by 6 bases, with 10 bases of the junction left unmatched. Germline-derived CDR1 and CDR2 are SNHLY and FYNNEI. The CDR3 has 15 amino acids. For the CDR3, the DNA is TGTGCCAGCAGTGAGGTGGGTCAGGGGGCTGGCGAGCAGTACTTC. Translation gives CASSEVGQGAGEQYF.

The chain employs TRBV5-1 and TRBJ1-6, with D possibly being TRBD1 (5 bases). This CDR3 region has 14 residues. Trimming took 0 bases from V and 14 from J, leaving 15 bases between them. The V gene's germline CDR1 is SGHRS and CDR2 YFSETQ. For the CDR3, the DNA is TGCGCCAGCAGCTTGGATACGCAGCGGGGGTCCCTCCACTTT. This encodes CASSLDTQRGSLHF.

This clonotype was counted many times. The J gene is TRBJ2-1, the V gene TRBV5-1; TRBD2 matches at 9 bases. Per germline, CDR1 SGHRS and CDR2 YFSETQ. This CDR3 has 15 amino acids. With V trimmed by 4 bases and J by 2 bases, 4 bases remained unmatched. DNA of the CDR3: TGCGCCAGCAGCCGCGGGGGGGGGCCCTACAATGAGCAGTTCTTC. This translates into CASSRGGGPYNEQFF.

At least ten counts were recorded for this clonotype. The rearrangement uses TRBV29-1 and TRBJ1-2, with 7 bases matching TRBD1. This CDR3 is built from 12 residues. Trimming cost V 5 bases and J 4 bases; bases outside gene matches: 4. Germline V gives CDR1 SQVTM, CDR2 ANQGSEA. CDR3 amino acids: CSVRQGVYGYTF. The CDR3 DNA sequence: TGCAGCGTTCGACAGGGAGTCTATGGCTACACCTTC.

The rearrangement links TRBV29-1 to TRBJ2-3; TRBD1 aligns across 7 bases. The CDR3 has 18 amino acids. From germline, CDR1 is SQVTM and CDR2 ANQGSEA. V was clipped by 5 bases and J by 0 bases; unmatched bases: 17. The DNA of the CDR3 is TGCAGCGTTCAGGGGGAAGCTCTCCCGAGGGTTAGCACAGATACGCAGTATTTT. Amino acid sequence: CSVQGEALPRVSTDTQYF.

This clonotype was observed a handful of times. The CDR3 DNA reads as TGCAGCGTTGACCGGACGCGCCCTGGGGTCAACTATGGCTACACCTTC. This encodes CSVDRTRPGVNYGYTF. The chain carries TRBV29-1 and TRBJ1-2; D is ambiguous. The V gene lost 3 bases and the J gene lost 2 bases, with 19 bases spanning the gap. The CDR3 spans 16 residues. Germline CDR1 is SQVTM and CDR2 is ANQGSEA.

V gene TRBV20-1 combines with J gene TRBJ2-7, with TRBD1 matching 7 bases. The length of the CDR3 is 12 residues. Germline V gene data show CDR1 as DFQATT and CDR2 as SNEGSKA (reference sequence). V was clipped by 6 bases and J by 7 bases; unmatched bases: 9. This chain's CDR3 is CSAPDRTLEQYF. The CDR3, as DNA: TGCAGTGCGCCGGACAGGACCCTGGAGCAGTACTTC.

This clonotype was detected only once. The chain couples TRBV4-3 to TRBJ2-5, with D maybe TRBD2 (6 bases). Trimming took 0 bases from V and 7 from J, leaving 15 bases between them. Germline CDR1 and CDR2: LGHNA and YSLEER. The CDR3 extends over 15 amino acids. The CDR3, as DNA: TGCGCCAGCAGCCAAGAAGGCCTGCGGGGCGGGACCCAGTACTTC. Translating gives CASSQEGLRGGTQYF.

This clonotype was observed a few times. The V and J genes are TRBV3-1 and TRBJ1-5, with D possibly TRBD1 on 5 matching bases. CDR1 is LGHDT, CDR2 YNNKEL, per germline (reference sequence). The germline V and J ends were trimmed by 2 bases and 4 bases, with 9 bases remaining between them. This CDR3 is built from 14 residues. Written as DNA, the CDR3 is TGTGCCAGCAGCCAAAACGGGGCAAATCAGCCCCAGCATTTT. Translating gives CASSQNGANQPQHF.

This chain joins TRBV4-1 and TRBJ1-2, with unresolved D. There are 18 residues in the CDR3. V lost 2 bases and J lost 1, with 20 bases in between. The germline gives CDR1 MGHRA, CDR2 YSYEKL. CDR3 in amino acids: CASSQPLVSGSVNYGYTF. The CDR3 coding sequence is TGCGCCAGCAGCCAACCCCTGGTCAGTGGCAGTGTTAACTATGGCTACACCTTC.

The chain is built from TRBV20-1 and TRBJ2-2; tentatively, D is TRBD2 (6 bases). The CDR3 runs 21 residues. Germline V gene lookup returns CDR1 DFQATT and CDR2 SNEGSKA (reference sequence). V gave up 3 bases and J gave up 1 base, with 30 bases separating them. The CDR3 DNA sequence: TGCAGTGCTAGGGGGGGTGGTGGACACGGAACGTCCGGAAGGAACACCGGGGAGCTGTTTTTT. It specifies CSARGGGGHGTSGRNTGELFF.

V usage is TRBV10-1 and J usage is TRBJ2-2; 8 bases are a match to TRBD1. V was clipped by 3 bases and J by 6 bases; unmatched bases: 15. Germline V gene data show CDR1 as WNHNN and CDR2 as SYGVQD (reference sequence). This CDR3 comprises 18 residues. CDR3 in DNA: TGCGCCAGCAGTGATCAAAGTCCGAGACAGGGGTCCCCCGGGGAGCTGTTTTTT. It specifies CASSDQSPRQGSPGELFF.